The 5 T cell receptor beta chains given below trace back to one sample, sequenced in a study of monozygotic twins with inflammatory bowel disease. From the 5' RACE reads, TCRdb lists one entry per CDR3 protein and no DNA. This table holds approximately 140,000 distinct CDR3 sequences. Sequenced material: blood. These receptors originate from a human donor with ulcerative colitis or Crohn's disease, or a healthy co-twin of an affected twin (not recorded which).

The rearrangement links TRBV7-9 to TRBJ2-3. CDR1 and CDR2 from the germline V gene are SEHNR and FQNEAQ (reference sequence). This CDR3 spans 12 amino acids. The CDR3 region is CASSAITDTQYF. Complete variable domain (other parts from reference TRBV7-9 and TRBJ2-3): DTGVSQNPRHKITKRGQNVTFRCDPISEHNRLYWYRQTLGQGPEFLTYFQNEAQLEKSRLLSDRFSAERPKGSFSTLEIQRTEQGDSAMYLCASSAITDTQYFGPGTRLTVL.

The chain links TRBV20-1 to TRBJ2-2; TCRdb outputs TRBD1, but without DNA this stays unchecked. The CDR3 covers 15 residues. The germline V gene encodes CDR1 DFQATT and CDR2 SNEGSKA (reference sequence). This CDR3 is CSASPGGVNTGELFF.

This chain connects TRBV10-3 to TRBJ2-1. CDR1 ENHRY and CDR2 SYGVKD come from the germline V gene. The CDR3 contains 15 residues. The CDR3 reads CAISVTAVAYNEQFF.

The CDR3 loop reads CASSRVQGGYNEQFF. This chain uses TRBV5-1 with TRBJ2-1; TCRdb returns TRBD1, unconfirmable since there is no DNA. The CDR3 consists of 15 residues. Looked up from germline, CDR1 is SGHRS and CDR2 is YFSETQ.

The chain joins TRBV3-1 to TRBJ1-1; lacking DNA, the TRBD1 call made by TCRdb goes unchecked. There are 15 residues in the CDR3. CDR1 and CDR2 from the germline V gene are LGHDT and YNNKEL (reference sequence). CDR3 amino acids: CASSQDPGGRTEAFF.